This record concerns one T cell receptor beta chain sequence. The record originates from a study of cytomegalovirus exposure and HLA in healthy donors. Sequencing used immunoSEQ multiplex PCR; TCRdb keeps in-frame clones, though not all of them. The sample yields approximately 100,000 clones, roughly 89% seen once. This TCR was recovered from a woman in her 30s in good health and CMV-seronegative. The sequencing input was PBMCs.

CDR3 DNA sequence: TGCGCCAGCAGTGGTGGCCACCTCTCTGGGGCCAACGTCCTGACTTTC. Translated: CASSGGHLSGANVLTF. The V and J genes are TRBV10-1 and TRBJ2-6; D remains unclear. Germline-derived CDR1 and CDR2 are WNHNN and SYGVQD (reference sequence). This CDR3 contains 16 residues. With 4 bases removed from V and 0 bases from J, the gap between germline ends came to 10 bases.